This TCR beta chain was observed in a study of identical twins (dated by TCRdb to 2016 to 2017). At the level of the whole study: TCR alpha and beta repertoires from monozygotic twins, unrelated adults of various ages and cord blood were deep-sequenced to test whether fetal clonotypes persist. Replicate twin experiments were performed at different times using different library preparation protocols to rule out contamination.

Trimming removed 4 bases from V and 3 bases from J; the gene matches leave 6 bases unexplained. Spanning cysteine to phenylalanine, the CDR3 consists of 15 amino acids. The CDR3 DNA has 45 bases and is translated from base 1. From a lookup of the germline V gene (reference sequence), CDR1 and CDR2 are LNHNV and YYDKDF. Every donor in the study was a healthy Caucasian. The study also sequenced three unrelated non-twin adults: a male aged 18 to 29, a male aged 50 to 59 and a female aged 50 to 59. Miltenyi CD45RO+ enrichment and human naive T-cell isolation kits were used to isolate memory (CD45RO+) and naive T cells from PBMC. The research as a whole found: In monozygotic twins, recombination models systematically underestimated out-of-frame TCR alpha sharing, but the models matched the sharing seen between unrelated individuals. Because the same donors could not be followed over many years, conclusions were based on cross-sectional statistical analysis. Compared with coincidental sharing between unrelated individuals, an excess of low generation-probability sequences was observed among out-of-frame TCR alpha sequences shared between twins. Zero-insertion analyses could be partly confounded by invariant T cells such as MAIT and iNKT, although diverse VJ usage argued against such confounding for most clonotypes. The excess sharing between twins in beta out-of-frame sequences was weaker because fewer shared sequences reduced the signal-to-noise ratio. Abundant cord blood beta clonotypes had fewer insertions, young adult naive repertoires showed a similar but weaker trend, and memory repertoires showed no such trend.

Library preparation used 5' RACE. Sequencing relied on an Illumina HiSeq 2000. Template switching added a universal primer binding site, and the final cDNA carried a unique molecular identifier that allowed TCR cDNA molecules to be counted accurately. First-strand cDNA for TCR alpha and beta chains was synthesized from specific primers in the conserved constant-segment region. To control for contamination, every cDNA library carried two barcodes: a SMART-Mk sample barcode plus Illumina barcodes. TruSeq adapter sequences, together with Illumina sample barcodes, were added in two successive PCR steps. Sequencing of the TCR alpha and beta cDNA libraries was done on the Illumina HiSeq platform using custom primers. The paper's processing steps were these. Unique molecular identifiers were extracted from raw reads with MiGEC, and CDR3 positions were determined with MiXCR. Recombination models were inferred per individual with the repgenHMM and IGoR tools using an EM algorithm. Shared clonotypes were analyzed with the tcR package in R, and sharing was normalized by the product of cloneset sizes. To study raw recombination free of thymic and clonal selection effects, out-of-frame nonproductive sequences were analyzed. TCRdb trimmed public reads at Q25 via fastp, called clones via MiXCR and kept in-frame beta chains. Each entry is one CDR3 protein sequence, shown with its most common DNA and genes. These V and J calls derive from TCRdb rather than the authors' analysis. For this sample there are 450,000 or so distinct CDR3 sequences; about a fifth appear just once. Together, the top ten hold 9.5% to 15% of the sample.

Remarks on this clonotype: The antigen it binds to is not known. Base qualities are not provided; no much larger clone lies one nucleotide away.

This sequence uses TRBV15 and TRBJ2-4; TRBD1 lines up with 7 middle nucleotides. What was sequenced was naive T cells sorted from blood. The intended sense of this specimen's cell subset or site label: cells isolated with a human naive T-cell isolation kit. This receptor was identified in a man aged 50 or older in good health. The DNA sequence reads TGTGCCACCAGCACGACAGGGTCGGGCAAAAACATTCAGTACTTC. The resulting protein is CATSTTGSGKNIQYF.